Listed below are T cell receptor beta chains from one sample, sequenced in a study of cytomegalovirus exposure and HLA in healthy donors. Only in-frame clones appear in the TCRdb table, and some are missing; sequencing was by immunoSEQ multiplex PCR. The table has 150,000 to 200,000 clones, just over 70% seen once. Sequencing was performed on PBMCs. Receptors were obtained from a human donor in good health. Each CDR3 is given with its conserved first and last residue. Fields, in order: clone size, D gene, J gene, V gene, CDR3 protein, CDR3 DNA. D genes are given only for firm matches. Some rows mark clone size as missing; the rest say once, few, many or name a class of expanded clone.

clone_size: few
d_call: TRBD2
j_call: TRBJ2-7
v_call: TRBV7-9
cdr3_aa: CASSLSWTSGEQYF
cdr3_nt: TGTGCCAGCAGCTTAAGTTGGACTAGCGGCGAGCAGTACTTC

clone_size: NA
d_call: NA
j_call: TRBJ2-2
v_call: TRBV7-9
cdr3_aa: CASSLSGGPNTGELFF
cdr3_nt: TGTGCCAGCAGCTTATCCGGGGGGCCGAACACCGGGGAGCTGTTTTTT

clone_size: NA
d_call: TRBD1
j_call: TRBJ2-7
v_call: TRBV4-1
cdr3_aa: CASSQTGTGANEQYF
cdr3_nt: TGCGCCAGCAGCCAAACCGGGACAGGGGCCAACGAGCAGTACTTC

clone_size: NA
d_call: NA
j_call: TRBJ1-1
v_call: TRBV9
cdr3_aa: CASSVDFSNTEAFF
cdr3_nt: TGTGCCAGCAGCGTAGACTTTTCGAACACTGAAGCTTTCTTT

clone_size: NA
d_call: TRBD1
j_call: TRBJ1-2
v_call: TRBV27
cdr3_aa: CASSLWDRGGYTF
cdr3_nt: TGTGCCAGCAGTTTATGGGACAGGGGTGGCTACACCTTC

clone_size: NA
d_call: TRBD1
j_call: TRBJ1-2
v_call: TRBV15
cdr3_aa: CATSKTGFNHGYTF
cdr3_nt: TGTGCCACCAGTAAGACAGGGTTTAACCATGGCTACACCTTC

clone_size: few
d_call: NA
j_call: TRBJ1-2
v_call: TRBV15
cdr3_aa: CATRQGTNYGYTF
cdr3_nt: TGTGCCACCAGACAGGGAACTAACTATGGCTACACCTTC

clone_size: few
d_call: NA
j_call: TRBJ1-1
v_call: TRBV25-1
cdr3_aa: CASSDTTVNTEAFF
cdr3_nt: TGTGCCAGCAGTGATACGACAGTGAACACTGAAGCTTTCTTT

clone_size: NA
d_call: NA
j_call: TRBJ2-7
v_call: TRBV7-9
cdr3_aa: CSSSAEGYEQYF
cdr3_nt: TGTTCCAGCAGCGCCGAGGGATACGAGCAGTACTTC

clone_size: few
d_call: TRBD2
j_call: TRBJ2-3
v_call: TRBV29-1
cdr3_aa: CSVEVWSGLAGEYSTDTQYF
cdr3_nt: TGCAGCGTTGAAGTATGGTCGGGACTAGCGGGGGAGTATAGCACAGATACGCAGTATTTT

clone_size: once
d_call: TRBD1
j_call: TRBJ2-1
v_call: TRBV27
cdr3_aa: CASKQGGNPMNEQFF
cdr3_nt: TGTGCCAGCAAACAAGGGGGCAATCCAATGAATGAGCAGTTCTTC

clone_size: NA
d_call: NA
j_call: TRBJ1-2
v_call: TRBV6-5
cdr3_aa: CASSFRPQWSYGYTF
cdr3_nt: TGTGCCAGCAGTTTTCGACCGCAGTGGAGCTATGGCTACACCTTC

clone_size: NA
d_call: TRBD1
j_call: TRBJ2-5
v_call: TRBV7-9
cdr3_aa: CASSSRRTGLQETQYF
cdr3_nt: TGTGCCAGCAGCTCCCGCCGGACAGGACTCCAAGAGACCCAGTACTTC

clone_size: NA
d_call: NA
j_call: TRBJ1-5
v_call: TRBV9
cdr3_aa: CASSVETDQPQHF
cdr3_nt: TGTGCCAGCAGCGTAGAGACAGACCAGCCCCAGCATTTT

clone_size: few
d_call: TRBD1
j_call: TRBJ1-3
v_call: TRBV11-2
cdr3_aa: CASSRQGARGNTIYF
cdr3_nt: TGTGCCAGCAGCCGACAGGGGGCGCGAGGAAACACCATATATTTT

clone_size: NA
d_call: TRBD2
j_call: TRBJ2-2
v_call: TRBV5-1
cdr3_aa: CASSTGTSGAPGTGELFF
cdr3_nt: TGCGCCAGCAGCACCGGGACTAGCGGGGCCCCGGGGACCGGGGAGCTGTTTTTT

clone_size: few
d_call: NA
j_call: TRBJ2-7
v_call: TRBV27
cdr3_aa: CASSYQGTYEQYF
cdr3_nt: TGTGCCAGCAGTTACCAGGGGACCTACGAGCAGTACTTC

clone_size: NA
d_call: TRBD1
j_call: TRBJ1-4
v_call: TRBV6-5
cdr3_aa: CASRTGFEKLFF
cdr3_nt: TGTGCCAGCCGGACAGGGTTTGAAAAACTGTTTTTT

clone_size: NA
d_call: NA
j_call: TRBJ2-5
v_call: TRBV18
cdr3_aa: CASSQGEVAQETQYF
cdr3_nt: TGTGCCAGCTCACAGGGAGAGGTGGCCCAAGAGACCCAGTACTTC

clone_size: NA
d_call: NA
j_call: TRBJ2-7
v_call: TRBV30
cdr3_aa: CAWSVGVTYEQYF
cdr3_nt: TGTGCCTGGAGTGTAGGGGTAACCTACGAGCAGTACTTC

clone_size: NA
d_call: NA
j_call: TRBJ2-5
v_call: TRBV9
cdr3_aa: CASSVAGRQETQYF
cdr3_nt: TGTGCCAGCAGCGTAGCAGGCAGACAAGAGACCCAGTACTTC

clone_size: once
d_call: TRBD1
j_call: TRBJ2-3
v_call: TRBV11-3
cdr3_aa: CASSLGTGRDTQYF
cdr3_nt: TGTGCCAGCAGCTTAGGGACAGGGCGCGATACGCAGTATTTT

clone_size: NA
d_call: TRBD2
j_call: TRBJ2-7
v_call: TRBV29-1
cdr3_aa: CSVESGTTTYEQYF
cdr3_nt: TGCAGCGTTGAGTCCGGGACTACCACCTACGAGCAGTACTTC

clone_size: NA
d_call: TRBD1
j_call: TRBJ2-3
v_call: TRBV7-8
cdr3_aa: CASSLGGRGQGTDTQYF
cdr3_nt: TGTGCCAGCAGCCTAGGGGGAAGGGGGCAAGGCACAGATACGCAGTATTTT

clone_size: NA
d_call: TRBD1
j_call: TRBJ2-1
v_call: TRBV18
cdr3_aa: CASLQQGNEQFF
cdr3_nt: TGTGCCAGCTTGCAACAGGGGAATGAGCAGTTCTTC

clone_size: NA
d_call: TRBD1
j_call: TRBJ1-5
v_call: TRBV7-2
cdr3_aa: CASSPDRGRGQPQHF
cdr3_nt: TGTGCCAGCAGTCCGGACAGGGGGCGAGGGCAGCCCCAGCATTTT

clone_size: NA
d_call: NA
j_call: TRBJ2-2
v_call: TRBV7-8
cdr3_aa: CASSPRGTGELFF
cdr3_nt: TGTGCCAGCAGCCCCAGAGGCACCGGGGAGCTGTTTTTT

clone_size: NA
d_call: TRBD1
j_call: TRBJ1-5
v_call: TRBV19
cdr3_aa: CASRGQGRNQPQHF
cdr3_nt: TGTGCCAGTAGGGGACAGGGGAGAAATCAGCCCCAGCATTTT

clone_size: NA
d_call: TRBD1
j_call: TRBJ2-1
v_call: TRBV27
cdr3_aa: CASSLEGTGCYNEQFF
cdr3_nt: TGTGCCAGCAGTTTAGAAGGGACAGGGTGCTACAATGAGCAGTTCTTC

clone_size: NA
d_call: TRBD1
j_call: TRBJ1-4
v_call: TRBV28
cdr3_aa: CASSPRTGGNEKLFF
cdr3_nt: TGTGCCAGCAGTCCCCGGACAGGGGGGAATGAAAAACTGTTTTTT

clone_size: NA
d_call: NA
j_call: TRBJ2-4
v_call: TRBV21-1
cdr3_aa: CASSTGQGDAKNIQYF
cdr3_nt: TGTGCCAGCAGCACCGGACAGGGGGACGCCAAAAACATTCAGTACTTC

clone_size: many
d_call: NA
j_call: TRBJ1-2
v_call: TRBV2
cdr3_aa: CASSEGAGSGDGYTF
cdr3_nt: TGTGCCAGCAGTGAAGGGGCAGGGTCGGGGGATGGCTACACCTTC

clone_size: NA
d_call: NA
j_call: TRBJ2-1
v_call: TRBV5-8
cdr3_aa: CASSLWLAGNEQFF
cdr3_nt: TGTGCCAGCAGCTTGTGGCTAGCTGGGAATGAGCAGTTCTTC

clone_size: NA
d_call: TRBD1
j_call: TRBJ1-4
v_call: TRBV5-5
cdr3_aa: CASRNTGGMANEKLFF
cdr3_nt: TGTGCCAGCAGGAACACAGGGGGCATGGCTAATGAAAAACTGTTTTTT

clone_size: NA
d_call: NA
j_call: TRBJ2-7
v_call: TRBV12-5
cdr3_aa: CASGLSGVSYEQYF
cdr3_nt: TGTGCTAGTGGTTTGTCAGGGGTTTCCTACGAGCAGTACTTC

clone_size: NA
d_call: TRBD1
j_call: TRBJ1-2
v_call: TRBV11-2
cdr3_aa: CASSSLRGGGTANGYTF
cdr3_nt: TGTGCCAGCAGCTCCCTTCGAGGAGGAGGGACAGCCAATGGCTACACCTTC

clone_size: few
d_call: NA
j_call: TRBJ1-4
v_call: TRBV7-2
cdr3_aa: CASSLQTNEKLFF
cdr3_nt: TGTGCCAGCAGCTTACAAACTAATGAAAAACTGTTTTTT

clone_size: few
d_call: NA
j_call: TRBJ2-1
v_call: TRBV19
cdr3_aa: CASSIPPRGWVPYNEQFF
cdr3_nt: TGTGCCAGTAGTATACCCCCCCGAGGGTGGGTGCCCTACAATGAGCAGTTCTTC

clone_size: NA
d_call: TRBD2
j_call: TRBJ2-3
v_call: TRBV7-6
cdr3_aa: CASSSGLAGGHTDTQYF
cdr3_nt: TGTGCCAGCAGCTCGGGACTAGCGGGGGGCCACACAGATACGCAGTATTTT

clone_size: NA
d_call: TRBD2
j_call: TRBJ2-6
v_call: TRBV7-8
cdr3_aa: CASSLRGAGANVLTF
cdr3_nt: TGTGCCAGCAGCCTCCGGGGGGCTGGGGCCAACGTCCTGACTTTC